This T cell receptor (beta chain) was sequenced in a study of T cells after yellow fever vaccination. Overall study findings and caveats: Weaker in magnitude, the secondary response showed a faster peak on day 5 versus 15. The CD4 and CD8 compartments had a small share of their clonotypes in common.

TCRdb analysed the 5' RACE reads with MiXCR anew, one entry per CDR3 protein. The table has about 74,000 distinct CDR3 sequences, around 6.9% seen once. With respect to this clonotype: Its antigen remains unknown.

Germline V gives CDR1 MNHEY, CDR2 SVGAGI. The germline V and J ends were trimmed by 2 bases and 7 bases, with 12 bases remaining between them. This CDR3 region has 13 residues. This chain connects TRBV6-5 to TRBJ2-7; D remains ambiguous. The sequence derives from a man aged 18 to 30 who received the YFV17D yellow fever vaccine. Specimen: CD8+ T cells sorted from PBMCs, collected about 5 days after the first yellow fever vaccination. The CDR3: CASSYAASGEQYF. In DNA form, the CDR3 reads TGTGCCAGCAGTTACGCCGCCTCTGGGGAGCAGTACTTC.